This T cell receptor beta chain was found in a study of Graves' ophthalmopathy and Graves' hyperthyroidism. Study results and caveats: Most thyroid-expanded clonotypes exceeding 0.001 frequency were also found in blood. Built on 13 signatures, a model told ophthalmopathy apart from stable hyperthyroidism with approximately 88% sensitivity and over 80% specificity.

As the template, RNA transcripts were used to amplify TCR beta CDR3 regions. Second-round multiplex PCR came after first-round RT-PCR with HTBI primers. In TCRdb, the multiplex PCR reads were re-called with MiXCR into one record per CDR3 protein. Of some 410,000 distinct CDR3 sequences in the sample, roughly 20% were seen once. A few counts support this clonotype. Its antigen is still unknown. The CDR3 contains 18 residues. Germline loops: CDR1 PRHDT, CDR2 FYEKMQ (reference sequence). V gave up 5 bases and J gave up 2 bases; unmatched junction bases: 11. What was sequenced was peripheral blood. The TCR originated in a woman aged 18-29 years with stable Graves' hyperthyroidism. The chain couples TRBV13 to TRBJ2-2; 10 nucleotides agree with TRBD2. The CDR3 nucleotides are TGTGCCAGCAGCCCACTATCCGGACTAGCGGCTAACACCGGGGAGCTGTTTTTT. Its translation is CASSPLSGLAANTGELFF.